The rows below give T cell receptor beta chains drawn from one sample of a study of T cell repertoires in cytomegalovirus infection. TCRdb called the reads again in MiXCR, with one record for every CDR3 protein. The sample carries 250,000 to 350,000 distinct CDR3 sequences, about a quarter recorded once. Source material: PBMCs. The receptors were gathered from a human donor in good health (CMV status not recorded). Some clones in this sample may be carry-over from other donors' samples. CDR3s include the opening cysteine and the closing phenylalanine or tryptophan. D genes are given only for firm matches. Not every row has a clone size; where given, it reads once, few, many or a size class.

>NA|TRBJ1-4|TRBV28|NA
TGTGCCAGCACTCTACTGGGAGGGCCCGGTGAAAAACTGTTTTTT
CASTLLGGPGEKLFF
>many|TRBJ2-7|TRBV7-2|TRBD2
TGTGCCAGCAGCTTAACTAGCGGCATGAACGAGCAGTACTTC
CASSLTSGMNEQYF
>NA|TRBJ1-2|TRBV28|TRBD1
TGTGCCAGCACCGGGACAGCACGAAGCTACACCTTC
CASTGTARSYTF
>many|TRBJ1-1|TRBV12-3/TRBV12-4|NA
TGTGCCAGCAGTGCCTCCGGACAGTCAGGGACTGAAGCTTTCTTT
CASSASGQSGTEAFF
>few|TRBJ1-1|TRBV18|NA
TGTGCCAGCTCATACAGGGCGGACACTGAAGCTTTCTTT
CASSYRADTEAFF
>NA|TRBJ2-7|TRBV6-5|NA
TGTGCCAGCAGCTCCGCCGGGACACTATACGAGCAGTACTTC
CASSSAGTLYEQYF
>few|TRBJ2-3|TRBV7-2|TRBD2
TGTGCCAGCAGCTGGAGAGCGGGGGGCCGGGTAGCGCAGTATTTT
CASSWRAGGRVAQYF
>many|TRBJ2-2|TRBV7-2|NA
TGTGCCAGCAGCAAAGACCTCACCGGGGAGCTGTTTTTT
CASSKDLTGELFF
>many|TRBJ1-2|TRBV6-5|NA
TGTGCCAGCAGTTACTCGACGGGGAAAGGCTACACCTTC
CASSYSTGKGYTF
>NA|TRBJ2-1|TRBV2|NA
TGTGCCAGCAGTGGGGACAACCCCTCCTACAATGAGCAGTTCTTC
CASSGDNPSYNEQFF
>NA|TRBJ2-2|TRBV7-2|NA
TGTGCCAGCAGTTTATTGGGGGAGCTGTTTTTT
CASSLLGELFF
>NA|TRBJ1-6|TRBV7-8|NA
TGTGCCAGCAGCAAGGCGCGGGACACAGGGCGCTATTCACCCCTCCACTTT
CASSKARDTGRYSPLHF
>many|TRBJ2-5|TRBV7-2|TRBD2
TGTGCCAGCAGCTTTAGAGCGGGGGAAGAGACCCAGTACTTC
CASSFRAGEETQYF
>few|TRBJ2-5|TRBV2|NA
TGTGCCAGCAGTTACACAGTCGGGGGCCAAGAGACCCAGTACTTC
CASSYTVGGQETQYF
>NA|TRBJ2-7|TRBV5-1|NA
TGCGCCAGCAGCTTGATACCGGGGAACGAGCAGTACTTC
CASSLIPGNEQYF
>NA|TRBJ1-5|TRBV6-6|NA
TGTGCCAGCGGCCGATCTGGGTTTAGCAATCAGCCCCAGCATTTT
CASGRSGFSNQPQHF
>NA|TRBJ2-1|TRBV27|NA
TGTGCCAGCAGTCGTTCGGGCAATGAGCAGTTCTTC
CASSRSGNEQFF
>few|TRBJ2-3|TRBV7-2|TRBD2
TGTGCCAGCAGCTTACGACTAGCGGGAGAAACAGATACGCAGTATTTT
CASSLRLAGETDTQYF
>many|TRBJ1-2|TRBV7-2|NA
TGTGCCAGCAGCTTAAAGGGTCAGGGTCTCTTTGGCTACACCTTC
CASSLKGQGLFGYTF
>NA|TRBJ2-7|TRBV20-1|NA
TGCAGTTCGCAGCCGGGACGGAACTACGAGCAGTACTTC
CSSQPGRNYEQYF
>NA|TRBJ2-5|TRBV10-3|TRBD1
TGTGCCATCAGCCGGGACAGGGGGCGAGAGACCCAGTACTTC
CAISRDRGRETQYF
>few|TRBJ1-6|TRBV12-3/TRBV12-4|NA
TGTGCCAGCAGTTTGGGGGGCGAGTTTAATTCACCCCTCCACTTT
CASSLGGEFNSPLHF
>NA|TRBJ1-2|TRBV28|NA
TGTGCCAGCACCCCGGCGGGTTTTAACTATGGCTACACCTTC
CASTPAGFNYGYTF
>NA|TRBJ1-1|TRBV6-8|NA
TGCGCCAGCAGTCAAAGAGAGTACACTGAAGCTTTCTTT
CASSQREYTEAFF
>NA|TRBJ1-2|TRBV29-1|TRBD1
TGCAGCGTTGCCCCTTTTGACAGGGCGCATGGCTACACCTTC
CSVAPFDRAHGYTF
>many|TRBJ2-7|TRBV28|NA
TGTGCCATATCGGCACACTACGAGCAGTACTTC
CAISAHYEQYF
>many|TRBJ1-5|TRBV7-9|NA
TGTGCCAGCAGCCCGTGGGGCAATCAGCCCCAGCATTTT
CASSPWGNQPQHF
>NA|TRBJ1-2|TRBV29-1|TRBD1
TGCAGCGTTCTCCGGACAGGGAAGAACTATGGCTACACCTTC
CSVLRTGKNYGYTF
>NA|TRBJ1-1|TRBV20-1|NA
TGCAGTGCTAGAAGGCCTCGGGAGGGCACTGAAGCTTTCTTT
CSARRPREGTEAFF
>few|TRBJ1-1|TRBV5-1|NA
TGCGCCAGCAGCCCCCAAGGGGCAGGGAACACTGAAGCTTTCTTT
CASSPQGAGNTEAFF
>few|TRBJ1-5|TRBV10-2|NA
TGCGCCAGCAGTGATGTATGGCCCGGGAGCAATCAGCCCCAGCATTTT
CASSDVWPGSNQPQHF
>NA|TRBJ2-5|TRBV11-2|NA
TGTGCCAGCAGCTTATCGTCGTTTTCGGGGGCCGGTGGACAAGAGACCCAGTACTTC
CASSLSSFSGAGGQETQYF
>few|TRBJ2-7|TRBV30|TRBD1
TGTGCCTGGGGACACGGGACAGCGGATTCCTACGAGCAGTACTTC
CAWGHGTADSYEQYF
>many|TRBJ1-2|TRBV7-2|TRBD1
TGTGCCAGCAGCCCGAATAGGCAGGGGGCGGCCGGCTACACCTTC
CASSPNRQGAAGYTF
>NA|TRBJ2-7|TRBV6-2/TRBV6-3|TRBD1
TGTGCCAGCAGTGACCGGGTCGAGGCAGGGGGACCCTACGAGCAGTACTTC
CASSDRVEAGGPYEQYF
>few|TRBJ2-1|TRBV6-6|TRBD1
TGTGCCAGCAGTTCCCGGACAGGGCCTGAGCAGTTCTTC
CASSSRTGPEQFF
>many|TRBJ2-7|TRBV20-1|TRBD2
TGCAGTGCTAGAGTTGCGGGGGAGCCCCTAGAGCAGTACTTC
CSARVAGEPLEQYF
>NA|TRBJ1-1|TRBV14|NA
TGTGCCAGCAGCCAAGTTGGTCGGGGGCTCGGGGGAGCTTTCTTT
CASSQVGRGLGGAFF
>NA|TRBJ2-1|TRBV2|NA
TGTGCCAGCAGACCAGGGCCTAGCTCCTACAATGAGCAGTTCTTC
CASRPGPSSYNEQFF
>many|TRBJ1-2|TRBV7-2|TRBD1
TGTGCCAGCAGCCCCTCTACCGACAGGGTCTATGGCTACACCTTC
CASSPSTDRVYGYTF
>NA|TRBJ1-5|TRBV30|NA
TGTGCCTGGAGTCCGAACCAGGCTCAGCCCCAGCATTTT
CAWSPNQAQPQHF
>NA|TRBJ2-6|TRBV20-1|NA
TGCAGTGCTAGAGAAGGTCGAATAGGCTCTACCGGTGGCTCTGGGGCCAACGTCCTGACTTTC
CSAREGRIGSTGGSGANVLTF
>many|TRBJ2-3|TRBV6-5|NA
TGTGCCAGCAGTTACCCTACACCCCAAGATACGCAGTATTTT
CASSYPTPQDTQYF
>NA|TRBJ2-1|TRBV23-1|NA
TGCGCCAGCAGTCACCGGAAATTCGGGATCCCCTACAATGAGCAGTTCTTC
CASSHRKFGIPYNEQFF
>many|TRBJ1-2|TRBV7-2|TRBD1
TGTGCCAGCAGCCTTAGGCCGGGACAGGGTTCCTATGGCTACACCTTC
CASSLRPGQGSYGYTF
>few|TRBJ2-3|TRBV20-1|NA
TGCAGTGCAACCCCCCCCCACGGGGATACGCAGTATTTT
CSATPPHGDTQYF
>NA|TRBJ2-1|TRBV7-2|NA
TGTGCCAGCAGCTTAGCGGGGGCCCTCTACAATGAGCAGTTCTTC
CASSLAGALYNEQFF
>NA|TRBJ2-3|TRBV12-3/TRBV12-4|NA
TGTGCCAGCAGGTTATCGAGCACAGATACGCAGTATTTT
CASRLSSTDTQYF
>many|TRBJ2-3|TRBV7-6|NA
TGTGCCAGCAGCCTAGGGCCAGCTAGCGGCACAGATACGCAGTATTTT
CASSLGPASGTDTQYF
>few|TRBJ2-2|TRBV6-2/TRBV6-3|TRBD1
TGTGCTGCTCGAGGGGGCGCGTTGGACACCGGGGAGCTGTTTTTT
CAARGGALDTGELFF
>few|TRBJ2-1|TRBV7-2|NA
TGTGCCAGCAACGAACTCCTGTCGGATGAGCAGTTCTTC
CASNELLSDEQFF
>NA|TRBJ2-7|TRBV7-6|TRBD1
TGTGCCAGCAGCTTTCGGGGATACGCTGCGGGACAGGGTGGTAAATTAAGCGAGCAGTACTTC
CASSFRGYAAGQGGKLSEQYF
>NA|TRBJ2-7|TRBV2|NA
TGTGCCAGCAGTGAGACAGGCTACTCCTACGAGCAGTACTTC
CASSETGYSYEQYF
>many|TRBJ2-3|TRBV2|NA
TGTGCCAGCAGTGAAAACAGGGACACAGATACGCAGTATTTT
CASSENRDTDTQYF
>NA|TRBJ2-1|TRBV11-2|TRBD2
TGTGCCAGCAGAGGACTAGCGGGGACCTATGAGCAGTTCTTC
CASRGLAGTYEQFF
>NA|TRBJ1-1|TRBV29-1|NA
TGCAGCGTTGGCGGCTTAGGCACTGAAGCTTTCTTT
CSVGGLGTEAFF
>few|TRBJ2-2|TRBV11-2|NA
TGTGCCAGCAGCGCGGACAGTAACACCGGGGAGCTGTTTTTT
CASSADSNTGELFF
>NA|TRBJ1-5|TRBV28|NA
TGTGCCAGCAGTCTAGGGGCAGGCCCTAGTCAGCCCCAGCATTTT
CASSLGAGPSQPQHF
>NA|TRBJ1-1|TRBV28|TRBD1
TGTGCCAGCAGTGCTTCCGGGACAGTGAACACTGAAGCTTTCTTT
CASSASGTVNTEAFF